This TCR beta chain was recorded in a study of blood T cell repertoires in COVID-19. On the study more broadly: The United States, Italy and Spain were the sources of the acute and convalescent COVID-19 samples. PBMCs, B-cell-depleted T cells, or T cells provided the cDNA or gDNA that made up the material.

As processed by the authors: Reference gene primer amplification in the assay estimated nucleated cell counts. Only in-frame clones appear in the TCRdb table, and some are missing; sequencing was by immunoSEQ multiplex PCR. V and J calls plus clone size are reproduced from that table; the DNA served to infer D and trimming. The sample records about 24,000 clones, roughly 89% being singletons. The clonotype originates from a human donor in a cohort sampled during active COVID-19. The sample comprised peripheral blood.

This CDR3 reads CATSDPDRDEDNSPLHF. CDR3 bases: TGTGCCACCAGTGACCCTGACAGGGACGAGGATAATTCACCCCTCCACTTT. The chain recombines TRBV24-1 with TRBJ1-6; 7 bases match TRBD1. The V gene's germline CDR1 is KGHDR and CDR2 SFDVKD. V lost 4 bases to trimming and J lost 5 bases; unmatched junction nucleotides: 10. The CDR3 extends over 17 amino acids.